This TCR beta chain was retrieved from a study of CD8 T cells in ankylosing spondylitis. Study observations and caveats: Seemingly characteristic of ankylosing spondylitis blood was a TCR beta motif consisting of under ten highly homologous variants. From matched ankylosing spondylitis synovial fluid, disease-linked clones were reportedly recovered at significantly enriched levels.

Germline V lookup: CDR1 SGHTA, CDR2 FQGNSA. The CDR3 loop spans 14 amino acids. V lost 3 bases to trimming and J lost 2 bases, with 11 bases between them. Library preparation for TCR beta used quantitative 5'-RACE with molecular barcodes. TCRdb passed the 5' RACE reads through MiXCR, listing each CDR3 protein once. The table lists under 300,000 distinct CDR3 sequences, 18% of them singletons. This clonotype was seen only a few times. Its cognate antigen is unknown. V and J are TRBV7-2 and TRBJ2-7; a possible D gene is TRBD2 (5 bases). The sequenced sample was blood, either unsorted or a sorted T cell fraction (not recorded which). This receptor was taken from a male donor with ankylosing spondylitis or in good health (not recorded which). The CDR3 DNA follows: TGTGCCAGCAGCTTCGGACTCGCCCCCTACGAGCAGTACTTC. As protein: CASSFGLAPYEQYF.